The 24 T cell receptor beta chains below all came from one sample that was sequenced in a study of control samples from healthy donors and cancer patients. TCRdb keeps only in-frame clones here, not all; method: immunoSEQ multiplex PCR. The top ten hold 2.1% of the sample, which has some 130,000 clones, about nine tenths seen once. Sequencing was carried out using blood. Receptors originate from a woman in her forties or fifties in good health.

The rearrangement links TRBV28 to TRBJ2-7, with 8 bases that match TRBD1. Germline V CDR1 and CDR2: MDHEN, SYDVKM. The ends lost 4 bases at V and 5 bases at J; junction bases unmatched: 13. This CDR3 has 16 residues. The DNA of the CDR3 is TGTGCCAGCAGTTCCCTAAAAACCGGGACAGGCGACGAGCAGTACTTC. Its translation is CASSSLKTGTGDEQYF.

The chain has TRBV7-9 and TRBJ2-5; D may correspond to TRBD1 or TRBD2 (5 bases each). Germline CDR1 SEHNR, CDR2 FQNEAQ (reference sequence). Trimming stripped 4 bases from V and 5 bases from J, with 11 bases between. The CDR3 totals 13 residues. This CDR3 is CASSSGRRETQYF. For the CDR3, the DNA is TGTGCCAGCAGCTCAGGGCGGAGGGAGACCCAGTACTTC.

The chain has TRBV19 and TRBJ1-2, with D perhaps TRBD1 (5 bases). The length of the CDR3 is 13 residues. V lost 6 bases, J lost 4 bases, and 12 bases lay in between. Germline CDR1 reads LNHDA; CDR2 reads SQIVND (reference sequence). In DNA, the CDR3 is TGTGCCAGTAGCCCAGTTGGGGGCTATGGCTACACCTTC. Translated, it gives CASSPVGGYGYTF.

The chain employs TRBV18 and TRBJ2-1; D is possibly TRBD2 (5 bases). Trimming cost V 3 bases and J 7 bases, with 16 bases left between them. Germline V lookup: CDR1 KGHSH, CDR2 LQKENI. The CDR3 contains 15 residues. CDR3 protein: CASSPSRPTGNEQFF. The CDR3 DNA reads TGTGCCAGCTCACCTTCTAGGCCTACGGGGAATGAGCAGTTCTTC.

Concerning this clone: Within the sample, other DNA sequences also encode this same CDR3. The V and J genes are TRBV19 and TRBJ1-2; D is possibly TRBD1 (5 bases). V was clipped by 3 bases and J by 4 bases, with 12 bases between them. Germline V gives CDR1 LNHDA, CDR2 SQIVND (reference sequence). The CDR3 sequence is 14 residues long. CDR3 residues: CASSMETGVYGYTF. The CDR3 nucleotides are TGTGCCAGTAGTATGGAAACAGGCGTCTATGGCTACACCTTC.

The rearrangement links TRBV3-1 (or the pseudogene TRBV3-2) to TRBJ2-4, with D hard to call. Trimming left V 1 base short and J 6 bases short, with 10 bases between. CDR1 and CDR2 (germline): LGHDT, YNNKEL (reference sequence). This CDR3 has 14 residues. CDR3 in DNA: TGTGCCAGCAGCCAAGGTAGAGGCGGAAACATTCAGTACTTC. Translation gives CASSQGRGGNIQYF.

The V call is TRBV29-1, the J call TRBJ1-3; D unclear. The CDR3 extends over 11 amino acids. The V end was cut by 7 bases, the J end by 4 bases, with 8 bases between. CDR1 and CDR2 from the germline V gene are SQVTM and ANQGSEA. The CDR3 reads CSGERGNTIYF. The CDR3 DNA reads as TGCAGCGGGGAGAGAGGAAACACCATATATTTT. Looking up the rest from reference TRBV29-1 and TRBJ1-3 gives the full variable domain: SAVISQKPSRDICQRGTSLTIQCQVDSQVTMMFWYRQQPGQSLTLIATANQGSEATYESGFVIDKFPISRPNLTFSTLTVSNMSPEDSSIYLCSGERGNTIYFGEGSWLTVV.

The V call is TRBV30, the J call TRBJ1-4, with D hard to call. Trimming took 1 base from V and 3 from J, leaving 12 bases between them. Looked up from germline, CDR1 is GTSNPN and CDR2 is SVGIG (reference sequence). The CDR3 contains 15 residues. The CDR3 here is CAWSGWGEANEKLFF. The CDR3 nucleotides are TGTGCCTGGAGTGGATGGGGTGAGGCTAATGAAAAACTGTTTTTT.

The chain joins TRBV25-1 to TRBJ1-2; D is unclear. The CDR3 runs 17 residues. Germline values: CDR1 MGHDK, CDR2 SYGVNS. Trimming removed 4 bases from V and 0 bases from J, with 18 bases in between. The CDR3 loop is CASSGSPSKGTNYGYTF. The CDR3 nucleotides are TGTGCCAGCAGTGGGTCCCCCTCGAAGGGTACTAACTATGGCTACACCTTC.

This clone is a singleton in its sample. V gene TRBV6-4 combines with J gene TRBJ2-6, with 8 bases identical to TRBD2. CDR1 and CDR2 (germline): MRHNA, SNTAGT. Trimming removed 2 bases from V and 0 bases from J; junction bases left unmatched: 0. This CDR3 has 16 amino acids. The CDR3 protein is CASSDAGGSGANVLTF. The CDR3 region has the DNA TGTGCCAGCAGTGACGCGGGGGGCTCTGGGGCCAACGTCCTGACTTTC.

The chain has TRBV27 and TRBJ2-2; D is uncertain. V was trimmed by 2 bases and J by 7 bases, leaving 14 bases between them. Germline loops: CDR1 MNHEY, CDR2 SMNVEV (reference sequence). The CDR3 runs to 15 residues. DNA for the CDR3: TGTGCCAGCAGTTTAACCCCCGGCGACCGCGGGGAGCTGTTTTTT. It codes for CASSLTPGDRGELFF.

The chain uses TRBV10-2 and TRBJ2-3, with TRBD2 identical over 11 bases. Trimming cost V 10 bases and J 0 bases; bases outside gene matches: 6. The CDR3 runs 15 residues. Per the germline V gene, CDR1 is WSHSY and CDR2 is SAAADI. For the CDR3, the DNA is TGCGCCATACATAGCGGGGGGGCCAGCACAGATACGCAGTATTTT. It yields the protein CAIHSGGASTDTQYF.

The chain combines TRBV19 with TRBJ1-4; 8 positions match TRBD1. After removal of 5 bases from V and 5 bases from J, the junction contained 7 bases not matched to a gene. CDR1 is LNHDA, CDR2 SQIVND, per germline (reference sequence). The CDR3 spans 15 residues. The CDR3 bases are TGTGCCAGTAGTGAAGACAGGGGTCTAAATGAAAAACTGTTTTTT. This codes for CASSEDRGLNEKLFF.

This chain uses TRBV30 with TRBJ2-5; no reliable D call. Germline lookup yields CDR1 GTSNPN and CDR2 SVGIG (reference sequence). The CDR3 has 12 residues. V dropped 4 bases and J dropped 4 bases, with 10 bases sitting between them. The DNA for the CDR3 is TGTGCCTGGAAGGGCTCCGCAGAGACCCAGTACTTC. Translated: CAWKGSAETQYF.

This clone was observed a single time. This chain uses TRBV7-2 with TRBJ2-7; D not resolved. Germline V gives CDR1 SGHTA, CDR2 FQGNSA. Between the trimmed V and J ends, which lost 5 bases and 3 bases, there was a span of 17 bases. The CDR3 is made up of 15 amino acids. CDR3 DNA sequence: TGTGCCAGCAGCCAGCTGAGGTGGAAGGGCTACGAGCAGTACTTC. Translation gives CASSQLRWKGYEQYF. Using reference TRBV7-2 and TRBJ2-7 for the parts outside the CDR3, the full variable domain is GAGVSQSPSNKVTEKGKDVELRCDPISGHTALYWYRQSLGQGLEFLIYFQGNSAPDKSGLPSDRFSAERTGGSVSTLTIQRTQQEDSAVYLCASSQLRWKGYEQYFGPGTRLTVT.

The chain uses TRBV29-1 and TRBJ2-1; D not certain. This CDR3 spans 9 amino acids. Trimming pared 6 bases from V and 5 bases from J, leaving 2 bases between. Per germline, CDR1 SQVTM and CDR2 ANQGSEA. The CDR3 protein is CSVDNEQFF. CDR3 bases: TGCAGCGTGGACAATGAGCAGTTCTTC.

The chain employs TRBV4-1 and TRBJ1-2, with 7 positions matching TRBD1. Germline assignment: CDR1 MGHRA and CDR2 YSYEKL. V was clipped by 0 bases and J by 5 bases; unmatched bases: 9. CDR3 length: 16 amino acids. CDR3 loop: CASSQDQGGENYGYTF. The CDR3 DNA follows: TGCGCCAGCAGCCAAGATCAAGGGGGCGAAAATTATGGCTACACCTTC.

This clone was observed a few times. V usage is TRBV7-2 and J usage is TRBJ1-1; D call uncertain. The CDR3 spans 12 residues. Trimming removed 5 bases at V and 1 base at J, with 5 bases between. From germline, CDR1 is SGHTA and CDR2 FQGNSA. CDR3 region: CASSPRNTEAFF. DNA of the CDR3: TGTGCCAGCAGCCCAAGGAACACTGAAGCTTTCTTT. The full variable domain, completed using reference TRBV7-2 and TRBJ1-1, is GAGVSQSPSNKVTEKGKDVELRCDPISGHTALYWYRQSLGQGLEFLIYFQGNSAPDKSGLPSDRFSAERTGGSVSTLTIQRTQQEDSAVYLCASSPRNTEAFFGQGTRLTVV.

The chain joins TRBV28 to TRBJ2-7; tentatively, D is TRBD1 or TRBD2 (5 bases each). Trimming took off 9 bases at V and 4 bases at J, with 19 bases between the two ends. The germline gives CDR1 MDHEN, CDR2 SYDVKM. There are 14 residues in the CDR3. The CDR3 region is CASLSGAGLYEQYF. The DNA of the CDR3 is TGTGCCAGTCTATCCGGGGCAGGGTTGTACGAGCAGTACTTC.

This chain connects TRBV6-2 or TRBV6-3 to TRBJ2-1; perhaps TRBD1 as D (6 bases). Germline-derived CDR1 and CDR2 are MNHEY and SVGEGT. This CDR3 is 16 amino acids long. Trimming took 2 bases from V and 5 from J, leaving 16 bases between them. In DNA, the CDR3 is TGTGCCAGCAGTTACACCCCAGGGGAGTTCCACAATGAGCAGTTCTTC. Protein sequence: CASSYTPGEFHNEQFF.

The V and J genes are TRBV3-1 (or the pseudogene TRBV3-2) and TRBJ2-3; D not resolved. The CDR3 spans 14 residues. Trimming took off 4 bases at V and 0 bases at J, with 8 bases between the two ends. CDR1 and CDR2 from the germline V gene are LGHDT and YNNKEL (reference sequence). This CDR3 is CASSRTASTDTQYF. In DNA form, the CDR3 reads TGTGCCAGCAGCCGGACGGCTAGCACAGATACGCAGTATTTT.

V usage is TRBV30 and J usage is TRBJ1-2; D remains unclear. V dropped 0 bases and J dropped 7 bases, with 12 bases sitting between them. The CDR3 consists of 13 residues. CDR1 and CDR2 (germline): GTSNPN, SVGIG (reference sequence). CDR3 amino acids: CAWSVTDGIGYTF. In DNA, the CDR3 is TGTGCCTGGAGTGTAACGGATGGGATTGGCTACACCTTC.

The chain carries TRBV6-5 and TRBJ2-2; 9 bases are a match to TRBD2. The CDR3 covers 15 residues. Germline trimming cut 5 bases from V and 7 bases from J; bases unmatched to any gene: 8. Per the germline V gene, CDR1 is MNHEY and CDR2 is SVGAGI. CDR3: CASSTGGGAGGELFF. In DNA form, the CDR3 reads TGTGCCAGCAGTACCGGCGGGGGGGCCGGCGGGGAGCTGTTTTTT.

This sequence joins TRBV5-4 and TRBJ1-2; no firm D call. Germline CDR1 is SGHNT and CDR2 is YYREEE (reference sequence). This CDR3 has 14 amino acids. The V and J ends lost 0 bases and 7 bases respectively, with 13 bases between them. The CDR3 sequence is CASSLESGSLGYTF. The CDR3 nucleotides are TGTGCCAGCAGCTTGGAATCCGGGAGTCTTGGCTACACCTTC.